Below are 19 T cell receptor beta chains sequenced from a single sample in a study of radiation and T cells in renal cell carcinoma. TCRdb's copy holds only in-frame clones and misses some; the assay was immunoSEQ multiplex PCR. This table holds over 120,000 clones, approximately 86% found once. Time point given: blood 4 weeks post-SBRT, at nephrectomy. This sample's treatment: 15 Gy SBRT to primary tumor, nephrectomy 4 weeks later. This material consisted of blood, taken from a patient whose treatment included radiotherapy and nephrectomy. The source of these receptors is a woman aged 45 to 65 with renal cell carcinoma.

The rearrangement joins TRBV4-3 to TRBJ2-6; TRBD1 matches 8 bases. The junction had 8 bases not matched to a gene; V was cut back by 2 bases and J by 2 bases. This CDR3 contains 18 residues. Germline values: CDR1 LGHNA, CDR2 YSLEER. The CDR3 region is CASSQPGQEGPGANVLTF. The CDR3 DNA sequence: TGCGCCAGCAGCCAACCGGGACAGGAGGGCCCTGGGGCCAACGTCCTGACTTTC.

The V call is TRBV7-9, the J call TRBJ2-2, with TRBD1 matching over 8 bases. CDR1 and CDR2 from the germline V gene are SEHNR and FQNEAQ (reference sequence). CDR3 length equals 15 residues. With 5 bases clipped from V and 8 bases from J, the junction kept 10 bases outside the gene matches. This CDR3 reads CASSPYRGSTGELFF. The CDR3 DNA reads as TGTGCCAGCAGCCCCTACAGGGGGTCAACGGGGGAGCTGTTTTTT. Complete variable domain (other parts from reference TRBV7-9 and TRBJ2-2): DTGVSQNPRHKITKRGQNVTFRCDPISEHNRLYWYRQTLGQGPEFLTYFQNEAQLEKSRLLSDRFSAERPKGSFSTLEIQRTEQGDSAMYLCASSPYRGSTGELFFGEGSRLTVL.

The chain recombines TRBV28 with TRBJ2-1; 8 bases agree with TRBD1. The CDR3 contains 13 residues. After removal of 6 bases from V and 12 bases from J, the junction contained 10 bases not matched to a gene. Germline CDR1 is MDHEN and CDR2 is SYDVKM. CDR3 sequence: CASSPGQADVQFF. In nucleotides, the CDR3 is TGTGCCAGCAGCCCGGGACAGGCGGACGTGCAGTTCTTC.

The V and J genes are TRBV6-5 and TRBJ1-3, with a tentative D call TRBD1 (5 bases). The V end was cut by 6 bases, the J end by 6 bases, with 15 bases between. Germline assignment: CDR1 MNHEY and CDR2 SVGAGI. This CDR3 region has 14 residues. The chain's CDR3 is CASSVGQGANTIYF. The CDR3 DNA reads as TGTGCCAGCAGCGTGGGGCAGGGCGCAAACACCATATATTTT.

The V and J genes are TRBV4-2 and TRBJ2-3; D not resolved. Germline loops: CDR1 LGHNA, CDR2 YNFKEQ. The CDR3 extends over 16 amino acids. The V end was cut by 0 bases, the J end by 2 bases, with 12 bases between. The CDR3 region is CASSQELLRFTDTQYF. The CDR3 DNA sequence: TGTGCCAGCAGCCAAGAATTGCTGCGGTTCACAGATACGCAGTATTTT.

This rearrangement joins TRBV25-1 to TRBJ2-2; no definite D call. This CDR3 contains 14 residues. The germline V gene encodes CDR1 MGHDK and CDR2 SYGVNS. V lost 7 bases and J 3 bases, leaving 12 bases between the germline ends. Here the CDR3 reads CASTGRTDTGELFF. The CDR3 DNA reads TGTGCCAGCACCGGAAGGACGGACACCGGGGAGCTGTTTTTT.

The chain combines TRBV16 with TRBJ1-1; D is unclear. V lost 4 bases to trimming and J lost 1 base, with 10 bases between them. Germline CDR1 KGHSY, CDR2 FQNENV. The CDR3 is 14 amino acids. The CDR3 DNA follows: TGTGCCAGCAGCCTCAAACGGGGGAACACTGAAGCTTTCTTT. Residues: CASSLKRGNTEAFF.

The chain links TRBV4-2 to TRBJ1-5; no firm D call. The germline V gene encodes CDR1 LGHNA and CDR2 YNFKEQ. CDR3 length equals 14 residues. V lost 0 bases, J lost 2 bases, and 5 bases lay in between. The CDR3 reads CASSQDSRNQPQHF. In nucleotides, the CDR3 is TGTGCCAGCAGCCAAGACTCTCGCAATCAGCCCCAGCATTTT.

V and J are TRBV19 and TRBJ1-1, with D perhaps matching TRBD1 (6 bases). Trimming stripped 0 bases from V and 2 bases from J, with 7 bases between. From germline, CDR1 is LNHDA and CDR2 SQIVND (reference sequence). The length of the CDR3 is 14 residues. CDR3 amino acids: CASSIEGANTEAFF. CDR3 DNA: TGTGCCAGTAGTATAGAGGGGGCCAACACTGAAGCTTTCTTT. The whole variable domain, filled in from reference TRBV19 and TRBJ1-1, reads DGGITQSPKYLFRKEGQNVTLSCEQNLNHDAMYWYRQDPGQGLRLIYYSQIVNDFQKGDIAEGYSVSREKKESFPLTVTSAQKNPTAFYLCASSIEGANTEAFFGQGTRLTVV.

The chain joins TRBV6-1 to TRBJ1-1; TRBD1 matches 8 bases. This CDR3 comprises 16 residues. Germline V gene data show CDR1 as MNHNS and CDR2 as SASEGT. J lost 3 bases, V lost 2 bases, and 8 bases had no gene match. CDR3 protein: CASSENWRQGHTEAFF. The DNA of the CDR3 is TGTGCCAGCAGTGAAAACTGGCGACAGGGGCACACTGAAGCTTTCTTT.

This clone was recorded only once. This CDR3 is also generated by other DNA sequences in the sample. The chain has TRBV5-5 and TRBJ2-3; D perhaps matches TRBD1 (6 bases). This CDR3 region has 16 residues. V lost 0 bases and J lost 2, with 13 bases in between. CDR1 and CDR2 from the germline V gene are SGHKS and YYEKEE (reference sequence). The chain's CDR3 is CASSLDRGSPTDTQYF. The CDR3 nucleotides are TGTGCCAGCAGCTTGGATAGGGGGAGTCCCACAGATACGCAGTATTTT.

The chain uses TRBV7-8 and TRBJ2-7, with D possibly called TRBD1 or TRBD2 (5 bases each). The germline gives CDR1 SGHVS, CDR2 FQNEAQ. CDR3 length: 16 residues. Trimming removed 5 bases from V and 1 base from J, with 18 bases in between. CDR3 amino acids: CASSPSPLGVSYEQYF. CDR3 in DNA: TGTGCCAGCAGCCCATCGCCGCTGGGGGTTTCCTACGAGCAGTACTTC.

Here the CDR3 reads CASSLSGSSYDTQYF. DNA for the CDR3: TGTGCCAGCAGCCTTAGCGGGAGTAGTTATGATACGCAGTATTTT. This sequence joins TRBV7-2 and TRBJ2-3; 9 bases map to TRBD2. The CDR3 sequence is 15 residues long. V dropped 5 bases and J dropped 6; count of bases not matched to a gene: 9. CDR1 and CDR2 (germline): SGHTA, FQGNSA. The full variable domain, rest sourced from reference TRBV7-2 and TRBJ2-3, is GAGVSQSPSNKVTEKGKDVELRCDPISGHTALYWYRQSLGQGLEFLIYFQGNSAPDKSGLPSDRFSAERTGGSVSTLTIQRTQQEDSAVYLCASSLSGSSYDTQYFGPGTRLTVL.

The V gene is TRBV28, the J gene TRBJ1-1; D is undetermined. The CDR3 has 16 amino acids. CDR1 MDHEN and CDR2 SYDVKM come from the germline V gene. V gave up 4 bases and J gave up 0 bases, with 15 bases separating them. This CDR3 reads CASSYAGADMNTEAFF. The CDR3 nucleotides are TGTGCCAGCAGTTACGCGGGAGCAGACATGAACACTGAAGCTTTCTTT.

As to this clone: One end of the junction does not line up with germline, which may come from a read error. This chain joins TRBV18 and TRBJ1-1, with 9 bases aligning to TRBD1. The CDR3 extends over 13 amino acids. Germline loops: CDR1 KGHSH, CDR2 LQKENI. This CDR3 is CASSPDRGTKAFF. CDR3 DNA sequence: TGTGCCAGCTCCCCGGACAGGGGCACTAAAGCTTTCTTT. The full variable domain, completed using reference TRBV18 and TRBJ1-1, is NAGVMQNPRHLVRRRGQEARLRCSPMKGHSHVYWYRQLPEEGLKFMVYLQKENIIDESGMPKERFSAEFPKEGPSILRIQQVVRGDSAAYFCASSPDRGTKAFFGQGTRLTVV.

The V and J genes are TRBV28 and TRBJ2-5; no clear D. Germline assignment: CDR1 MDHEN and CDR2 SYDVKM. V was shortened by 3 bases and J by 5 bases, with 13 bases between the two germline ends. The length of the CDR3 is 14 residues. The CDR3 coding sequence is TGTGCCAGCAGTTTGAATCTGCGCGCGGAGACCCAGTACTTC. Amino acid sequence: CASSLNLRAETQYF.

This clone occurred a few times. The gene calls are TRBV30 and TRBJ1-1, with 8 nucleotides matching TRBD1. The ends lost 0 bases at V and 3 bases at J; junction bases unmatched: 6. The CDR3 is 15 amino acids. Germline CDR1 GTSNPN, CDR2 SVGIG (reference sequence). In nucleotides, the CDR3 is TGTGCCTGGAGTGTATCAGGGGGCGGGTACACTGAAGCTTTCTTT. This gives the protein CAWSVSGGGYTEAFF.

With regard to this clone: Different DNA sequences within this sample yield the same CDR3. This sequence joins TRBV18 and TRBJ2-5; tentative D call: TRBD2 (7 bases). The V gene's germline CDR1 is KGHSH and CDR2 LQKENI. V was shortened by 6 bases and J by 1 base, with 15 bases between the two germline ends. This CDR3 region has 15 residues. The CDR3 DNA is TGTGCCAGCTCCCACAGGGAGGGGGTCCAAGAGACCCAGTACTTC. Translating it yields CASSHREGVQETQYF.

The chain joins TRBV30 to TRBJ2-1, with 11 bases identical to TRBD2. This CDR3 region has 11 residues. V lost 3 bases, J lost 13 bases, and 2 bases stayed unmatched. Per the germline V gene, CDR1 is GTSNPN and CDR2 is SVGIG (reference sequence). The CDR3 region is CAWRGTSGQFF. CDR3 DNA: TGTGCCTGGAGGGGGACTAGCGGACAGTTCTTC.